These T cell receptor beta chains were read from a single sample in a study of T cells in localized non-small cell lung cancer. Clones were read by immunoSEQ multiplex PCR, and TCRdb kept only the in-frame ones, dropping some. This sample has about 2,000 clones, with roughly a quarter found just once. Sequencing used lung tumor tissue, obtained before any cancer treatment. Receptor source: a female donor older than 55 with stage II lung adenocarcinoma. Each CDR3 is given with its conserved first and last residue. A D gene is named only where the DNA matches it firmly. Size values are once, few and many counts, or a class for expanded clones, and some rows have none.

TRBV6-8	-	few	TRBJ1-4	TGTGCCAGCACGGGGGAGGAGGGCCGTTATGAAAAACTGTTTTTT	CASTGEEGRYEKLFF
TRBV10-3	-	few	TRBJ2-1	TGTGCCATCTCGTCCGGACGGTACAATGAGCAGTTCTTC	CAISSGRYNEQFF
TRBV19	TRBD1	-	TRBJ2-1	TGTGCCAGTAATATACAGGGGGCGGGTAATGAGCAGTTCTTC	CASNIQGAGNEQFF
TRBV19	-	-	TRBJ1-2	TGTGCCAGTAGCACGGGCCCCGGGAACTATGGCTACACCTTC	CASSTGPGNYGYTF
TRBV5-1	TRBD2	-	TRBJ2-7	TGCGCCAGCAGCATGACCCACCTAGCGGGACGTTCTTACGAGCAGTACTTC	CASSMTHLAGRSYEQYF
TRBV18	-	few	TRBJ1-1	TGTGCCAGCTCACCACTACCCTCGACAGGCATGAACACTGAAGCTTTCTTT	CASSPLPSTGMNTEAFF
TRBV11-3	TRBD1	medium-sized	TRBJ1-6	TGTGCCAGCAGCTTACCAGGGGGCGCGGGTAGTTCACCCCTCCACTTT	CASSLPGGAGSSPLHF
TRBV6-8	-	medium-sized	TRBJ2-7	TGTGCCAGCAGTTTCTCGGGACACCCCTCAAGATACGAGCAGTACTTC	CASSFSGHPSRYEQYF
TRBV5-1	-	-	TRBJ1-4	TGCGCCAGCAAGGGGACCTACGCAACTAATGAAAAACTGTTTTTT	CASKGTYATNEKLFF
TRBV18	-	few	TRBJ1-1	TGTGCCAGCTCACTGCAGACGAACACTGAAGCTTTCTTT	CASSLQTNTEAFF
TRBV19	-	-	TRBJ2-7	TGTGCCAGTAAACCAGGGGGGAGACACGAGCAGTACTTC	CASKPGGRHEQYF